This paragraph covers one TCR beta chain sequence. Its target is not known. The entry originates in a study of T cell repertoires in cytomegalovirus infection. Study context: Well-studied HLA-B-restricted CMV epitopes were used in the study alongside recently identified HLA-C-restricted ones. Both a matching HLA type and CMV infection were indicated by public TCR beta signatures. Findings and limits, study-wide: HLA-C-restricted CMV clonotypes gave the most frequent clonotype in two of eight donors.

The CDR3 contains 16 residues. Germline V gene sequence: CDR1 PRHDT, CDR2 FYEKMQ (reference sequence). V shed 0 bases, J shed 3 bases, and the junction held 5 bases outside the gene matches. TCRdb redid the calling of the reads with MiXCR, one entry per CDR3 protein. The data show 750,000 to 900,000 distinct CDR3 sequences, roughly 28% seen once. The chain combines TRBV13 with TRBJ2-3, with 8 bases identical to TRBD2. Sequencing was performed on cultured CD8+ T cells from PBMCs, taken from culture after CMV antigen stimulation. The receptor's source is a human donor in good health (CMV status not recorded). Some clones in this sample may be carry-over from other donors' samples. In DNA, the CDR3 is TGTGCCAGCAGCTTAGGCGGGGGGGCCACTACAGATACGCAGTATTTT. It codes for CASSLGGGATTDTQYF.